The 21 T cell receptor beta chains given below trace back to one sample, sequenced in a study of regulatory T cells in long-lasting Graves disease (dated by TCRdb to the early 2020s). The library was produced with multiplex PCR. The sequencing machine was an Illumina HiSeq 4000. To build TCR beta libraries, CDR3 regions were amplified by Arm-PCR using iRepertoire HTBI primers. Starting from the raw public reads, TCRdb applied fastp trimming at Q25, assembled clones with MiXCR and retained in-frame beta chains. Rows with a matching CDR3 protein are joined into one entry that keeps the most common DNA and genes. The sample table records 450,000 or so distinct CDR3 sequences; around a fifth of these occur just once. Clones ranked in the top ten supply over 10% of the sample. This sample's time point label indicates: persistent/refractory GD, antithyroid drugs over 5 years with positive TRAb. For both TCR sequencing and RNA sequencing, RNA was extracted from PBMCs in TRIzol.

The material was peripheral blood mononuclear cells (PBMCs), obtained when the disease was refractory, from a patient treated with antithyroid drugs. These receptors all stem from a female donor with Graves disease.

The CDR3 region has the DNA TGCAGTGCTCGCCGGGAGACTAGCGGGAGCTACGAGCAGTACTTC. Residues: CSARRETSGSYEQYF. The V and J genes are TRBV20-1 and TRBJ2-7, with 12 bases lining up with TRBD2. V shed 5 bases and J 3 bases; nucleotides not matched to a gene: 8. The CDR3 consists of 15 residues. CDR1 DFQATT and CDR2 SNEGSKA come from the germline V gene (reference sequence).

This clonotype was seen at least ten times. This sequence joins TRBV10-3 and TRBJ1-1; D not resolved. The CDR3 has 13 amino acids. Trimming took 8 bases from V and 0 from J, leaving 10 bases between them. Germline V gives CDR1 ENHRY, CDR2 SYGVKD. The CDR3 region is CAILRQLNTEAFF. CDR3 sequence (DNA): TGTGCCATCCTCCGCCAGCTGAACACTGAAGCTTTCTTT.

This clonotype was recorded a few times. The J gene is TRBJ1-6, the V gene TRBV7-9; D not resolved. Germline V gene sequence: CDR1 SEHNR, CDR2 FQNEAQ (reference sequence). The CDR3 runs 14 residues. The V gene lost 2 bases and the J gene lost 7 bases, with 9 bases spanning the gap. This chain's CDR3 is CASSLSGENSPLHF. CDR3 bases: TGTGCCAGCAGCTTAAGCGGGGAAAATTCACCCCTCCACTTT.

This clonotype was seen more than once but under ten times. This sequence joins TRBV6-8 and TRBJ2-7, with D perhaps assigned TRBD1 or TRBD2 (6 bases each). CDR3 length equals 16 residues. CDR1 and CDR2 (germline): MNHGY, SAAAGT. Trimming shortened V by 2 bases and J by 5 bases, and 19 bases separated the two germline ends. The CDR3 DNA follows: TGTGCCAGCAGTTACCCAGGGGAGGAGCGCCTCCACGAGCAGTACTTC. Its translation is CASSYPGEERLHEQYF.

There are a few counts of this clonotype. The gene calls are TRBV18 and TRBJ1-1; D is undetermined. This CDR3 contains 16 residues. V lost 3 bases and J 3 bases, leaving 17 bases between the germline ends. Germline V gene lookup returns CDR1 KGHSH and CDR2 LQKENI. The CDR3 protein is CASSPGYEVGYTEAFF. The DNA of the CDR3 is TGTGCCAGCTCACCTGGATATGAAGTCGGATACACTGAAGCTTTCTTT.

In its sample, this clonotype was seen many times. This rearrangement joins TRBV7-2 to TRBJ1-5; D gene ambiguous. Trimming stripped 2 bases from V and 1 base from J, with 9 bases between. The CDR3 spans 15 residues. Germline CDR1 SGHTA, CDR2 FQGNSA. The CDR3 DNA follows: TGTGCCAGCAGCTTATTTCTGGGGAGCAATCAGCCCCAGCATTTT. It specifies CASSLFLGSNQPQHF.

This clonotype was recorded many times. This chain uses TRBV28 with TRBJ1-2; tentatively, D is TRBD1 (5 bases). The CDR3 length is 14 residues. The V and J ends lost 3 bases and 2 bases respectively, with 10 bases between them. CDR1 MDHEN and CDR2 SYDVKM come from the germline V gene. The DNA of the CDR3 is TGTGCCAGCAGTTTGAGAGGGGCAAACTATGGCTACACCTTC. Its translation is CASSLRGANYGYTF.

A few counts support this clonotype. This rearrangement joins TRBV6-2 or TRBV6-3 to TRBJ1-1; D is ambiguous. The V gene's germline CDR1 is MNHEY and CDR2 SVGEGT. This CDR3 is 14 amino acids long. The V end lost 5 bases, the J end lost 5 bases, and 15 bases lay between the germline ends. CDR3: CASSEKGQGTEAFF. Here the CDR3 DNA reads TGTGCCAGCAGTGAGAAAGGGCAAGGGACTGAAGCTTTCTTT.

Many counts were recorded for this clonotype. This CDR3 is CASSFHALGQGKGNTEAFF. DNA of the CDR3: TGTGCCAGCAGTTTCCACGCACTTGGACAGGGTAAAGGGAATACTGAAGCTTTCTTT. The chain has TRBV28 and TRBJ1-1, with 8 nucleotides matching TRBD1. V lost 3 bases and J lost 5; bases outside the gene matches: 20. The CDR3 runs 19 residues. Germline V gene data show CDR1 as MDHEN and CDR2 as SYDVKM.

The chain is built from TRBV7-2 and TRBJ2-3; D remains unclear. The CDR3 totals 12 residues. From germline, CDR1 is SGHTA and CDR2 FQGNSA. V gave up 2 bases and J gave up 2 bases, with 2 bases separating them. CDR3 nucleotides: TGTGCCAGCAGCTTATTCACAGATACGCAGTATTTT. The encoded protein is CASSLFTDTQYF.

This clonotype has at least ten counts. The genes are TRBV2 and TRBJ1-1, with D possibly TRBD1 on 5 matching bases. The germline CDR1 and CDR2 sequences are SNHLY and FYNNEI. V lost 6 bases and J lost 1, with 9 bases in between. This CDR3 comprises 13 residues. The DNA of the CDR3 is TGTGCCAGCAGGGTGACAGCGAACACTGAAGCTTTCTTT. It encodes CASRVTANTEAFF.

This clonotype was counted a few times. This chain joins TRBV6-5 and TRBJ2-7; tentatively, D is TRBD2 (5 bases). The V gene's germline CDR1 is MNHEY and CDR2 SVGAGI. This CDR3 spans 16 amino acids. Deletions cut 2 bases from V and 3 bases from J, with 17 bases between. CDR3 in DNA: TGTGCCAGCAGTTACCCCCACCCGACTACCTACTACGAGCAGTACTTC. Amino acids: CASSYPHPTTYYEQYF.

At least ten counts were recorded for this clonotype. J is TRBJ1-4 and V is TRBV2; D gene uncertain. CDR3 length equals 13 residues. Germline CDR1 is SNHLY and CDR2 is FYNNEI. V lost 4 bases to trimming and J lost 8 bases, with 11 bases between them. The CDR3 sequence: CASSGISEEKLFF. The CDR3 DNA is TGTGCCAGCAGTGGGATCTCCGAGGAAAAACTGTTTTTT.

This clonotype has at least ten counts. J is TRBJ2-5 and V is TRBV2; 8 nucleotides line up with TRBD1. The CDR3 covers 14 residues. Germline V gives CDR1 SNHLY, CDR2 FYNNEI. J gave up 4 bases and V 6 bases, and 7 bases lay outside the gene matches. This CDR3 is CASRDRALGETQYF. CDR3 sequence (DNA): TGTGCCAGCAGGGACAGGGCCTTAGGAGAGACCCAGTACTTC.

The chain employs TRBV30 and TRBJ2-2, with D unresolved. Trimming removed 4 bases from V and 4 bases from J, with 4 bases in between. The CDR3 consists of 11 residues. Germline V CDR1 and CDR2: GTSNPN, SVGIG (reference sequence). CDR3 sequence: CAWMVTGELFF. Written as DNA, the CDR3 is TGTGCCTGGATGGTCACCGGGGAGCTGTTTTTT.

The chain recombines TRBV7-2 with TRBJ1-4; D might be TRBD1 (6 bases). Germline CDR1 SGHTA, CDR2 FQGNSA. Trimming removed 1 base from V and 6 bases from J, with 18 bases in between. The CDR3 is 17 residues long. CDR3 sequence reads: CASSLGGGAGAYEKLFF. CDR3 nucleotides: TGTGCCAGCAGCTTAGGGGGAGGGGCAGGGGCGTATGAAAAACTGTTTTTT.

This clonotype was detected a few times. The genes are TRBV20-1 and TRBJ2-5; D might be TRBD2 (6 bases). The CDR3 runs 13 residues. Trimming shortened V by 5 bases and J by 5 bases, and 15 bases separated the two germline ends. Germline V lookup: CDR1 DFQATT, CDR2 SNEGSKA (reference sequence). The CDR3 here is CSASQSGWETQYF. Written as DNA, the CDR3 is TGCAGTGCTTCCCAAAGCGGGTGGGAGACCCAGTACTTC.

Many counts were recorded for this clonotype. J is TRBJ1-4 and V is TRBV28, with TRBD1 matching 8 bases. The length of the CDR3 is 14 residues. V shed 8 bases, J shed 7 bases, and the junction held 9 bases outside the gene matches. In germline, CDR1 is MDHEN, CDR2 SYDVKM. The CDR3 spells CASGPWQGAEKLFF. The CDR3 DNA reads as TGTGCCAGCGGCCCGTGGCAGGGGGCTGAAAAACTGTTTTTT. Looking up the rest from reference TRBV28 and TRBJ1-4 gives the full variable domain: DVKVTQSSRYLVKRTGEKVFLECVQDMDHENMFWYRQDPGLGLRLIYFSYDVKMKEKGDIPEGYSVSREKKERFSLILESASTNQTSMYLCASGPWQGAEKLFFGSGTQLSVL.

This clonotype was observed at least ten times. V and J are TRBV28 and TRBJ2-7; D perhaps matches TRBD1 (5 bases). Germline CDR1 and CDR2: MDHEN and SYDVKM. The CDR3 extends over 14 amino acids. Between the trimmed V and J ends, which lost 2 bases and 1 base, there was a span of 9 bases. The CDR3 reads CASSLGAGSYEQYF. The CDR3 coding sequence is TGTGCCAGCAGTTTAGGGGCAGGGTCCTACGAGCAGTACTTC.

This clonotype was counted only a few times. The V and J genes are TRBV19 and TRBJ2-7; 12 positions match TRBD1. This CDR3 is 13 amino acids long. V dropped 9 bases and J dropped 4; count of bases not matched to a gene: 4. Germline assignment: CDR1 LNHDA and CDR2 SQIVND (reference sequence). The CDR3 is CASGTGGLYEQYF. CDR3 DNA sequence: TGTGCCAGCGGGACAGGGGGCTTGTACGAGCAGTACTTC.

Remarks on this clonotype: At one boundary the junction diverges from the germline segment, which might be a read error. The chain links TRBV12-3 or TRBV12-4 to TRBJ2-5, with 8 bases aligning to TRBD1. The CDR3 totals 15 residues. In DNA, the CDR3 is TGTGCCAGCAGTTTAGGGACAGGGCCACAAGAGGCCCAGTACTTC. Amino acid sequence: CASSLGTGPQEAQYF.